This T cell receptor beta chain was recovered during a study of Tregs in tolerant kidney transplant recipients. Mixed chimerism was transient after nonmyeloablative marrow transplants from related graft donors. Unstimulated regulatory T cells (CD4+CD25+CD127-), CD4+CD25- non-regulatory cells, CD4 and CD8 cells were FACS-sorted from thawed PBMCs. Notes on this clone: Its target is unknown.

The study, taken as a whole, reports: This study did not directly address biological reproducibility. Donor-specific Treg expansion exceeded global Treg expansion in tolerant patients, suggesting antigen drive.

Profiled with immunoSEQ multiplex PCR; TCRdb holds only in-frame clones, not every one. Of about 50,000 clones listed, roughly 89% are singletons. Germline assignment: CDR1 LNHDA and CDR2 SQIVND (reference sequence). Trimming took 2 bases from V and 5 from J, leaving 9 bases between them. This CDR3 contains 13 residues. The V call is TRBV19, the J call TRBJ2-5, with D possibly matching TRBD2 (5 bases). The source of this sequence is a human patient who received a combined kidney and bone marrow transplant. Some T cells may be the graft donor's. The sequenced sample was CD8+ T cells from blood (PBMCs), obtained 12 months after the transplant. CDR3 protein: CASSIRWEETQYF. The CDR3 bases are TGTGCCAGTAGTATAAGATGGGAGGAGACCCAGTACTTC.